This entry lists 4 T cell receptor beta chains sequenced from one sample in a study of cytomegalovirus exposure and HLA in healthy donors. Researchers ran the PCR with 60 Vbeta and 13 Jbeta primers. Repertoires were generated with immunoSEQ multiplex PCR, while TCRdb's copy carries only in-frame clones and drops some. The table includes 60,000 or so clones, about four fifths detected once. Sequencing was performed on PBMCs. The receptors shown here come from a man aged 40-49 years in good health and CMV-seronegative.

This clone has a single count. V and J are TRBV28 and TRBJ1-1, with TRBD1 matching 7 bases. The CDR3 has 15 amino acids. The ends lost 6 bases at V and 2 bases at J; junction bases unmatched: 9. CDR1 is MDHEN and CDR2 is SYDVKM in the germline V gene. In nucleotides, the CDR3 is TGTGCCAGCAGCCTTCAAGAGGGGGCCAACACTGAAGCTTTCTTT. Its translation is CASSLQEGANTEAFF.

The gene calls are TRBV30 and TRBJ1-3; D is uncertain. CDR1 is GTSNPN, CDR2 SVGIG, per germline (reference sequence). Trimming cost V 0 bases and J 0 bases, with 9 bases left between them. The CDR3 is 15 residues long. The CDR3 sequence: CAWSVDIGSGNTIYF. CDR3 DNA sequence: TGTGCCTGGAGTGTCGACATAGGCTCTGGAAACACCATATATTTT.

This CDR3 is CASSATGGQSYEQYF. CDR3 nucleotides: TGCGCCAGCAGCGCTACGGGGGGGCAGAGCTACGAGCAGTACTTC. The rearrangement joins TRBV5-1 to TRBJ2-7; 8 bases fit TRBD2. J lost 3 bases, V lost 4 bases, and 9 bases had no gene match. This CDR3 has 15 residues. Per germline, CDR1 SGHRS and CDR2 YFSETQ.

This clone came up a few times. This chain joins TRBV5-4 and TRBJ2-5, with TRBD2 matching over 8 bases. Germline assignment: CDR1 SGHNT and CDR2 YYREEE (reference sequence). This CDR3 has 15 residues. Trimming cost V 4 bases and J 5 bases; bases outside gene matches: 10. The CDR3 reads CASSRLGLGGETQYF. In nucleotides, the CDR3 is TGTGCCAGCAGCCGTCTGGGACTAGGGGGGGAGACCCAGTACTTC.